A single T cell receptor (beta chain) is shown here with its context. The conserved closing phenylalanine or tryptophan is absent in this CDR3, likely reflecting a read error. Blood CD8+ and CD4+ T cells underwent high-throughput TCR beta sequencing. Controls were healthy donors chosen to match patients in age and sex. The data were obtained in a study of CD8 T cells in Susac syndrome. Deletions cut 1 base from V and 4 bases from J, with 8 bases between. Germline V lookup: CDR1 SEHNR, CDR2 FQNEAQ (reference sequence). CDR3 length: 13 amino acids. Reverse transcription used roughly 0.45 to 1 ug RNA and random hexamers. An immunoSEQ multiplex PCR generated amplified TCR beta CDR3 products spanning 54 Vbeta and 13 Jbeta. From the immunoSEQ multiplex PCR reads, TCRdb called clonotypes with MiXCR, one entry per CDR3 protein. The profile covers approximately 26,000 distinct CDR3 sequences, with about 93% appearing a single time and around 0.27% taken by the ten largest.

The sample comprised CD8+ T cells from PBMCs. The TCR sequence derives from a human donor in good health. The chain has TRBV7-9 and TRBJ2-7, with D unclear. The CDR3 region has the DNA TGTGCCAGCAGCTTAGGGTCCCGGTACGAGCAGTACTTG. Protein sequence: CASSLGSRYEQYL.